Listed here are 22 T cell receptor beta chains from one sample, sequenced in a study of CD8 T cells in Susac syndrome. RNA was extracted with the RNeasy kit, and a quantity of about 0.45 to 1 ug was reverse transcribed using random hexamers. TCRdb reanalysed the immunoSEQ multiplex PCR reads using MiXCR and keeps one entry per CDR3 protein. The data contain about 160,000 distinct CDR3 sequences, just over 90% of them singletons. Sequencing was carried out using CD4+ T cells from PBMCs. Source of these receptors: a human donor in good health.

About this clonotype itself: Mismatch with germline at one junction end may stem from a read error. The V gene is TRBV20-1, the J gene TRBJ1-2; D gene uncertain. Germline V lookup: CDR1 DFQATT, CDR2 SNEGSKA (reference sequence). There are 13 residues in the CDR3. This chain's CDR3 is CRARRPVDRDYTF. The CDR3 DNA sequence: TGCAGGGCTAGACGCCCCGTAGACCGGGACTACACCTTC.

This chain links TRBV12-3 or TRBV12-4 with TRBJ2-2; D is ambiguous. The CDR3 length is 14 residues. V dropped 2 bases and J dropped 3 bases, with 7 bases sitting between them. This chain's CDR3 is CASSLSGDTGELFF. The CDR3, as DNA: TGTGCCAGCAGTTTATCTGGGGACACCGGGGAGCTGTTTTTT.

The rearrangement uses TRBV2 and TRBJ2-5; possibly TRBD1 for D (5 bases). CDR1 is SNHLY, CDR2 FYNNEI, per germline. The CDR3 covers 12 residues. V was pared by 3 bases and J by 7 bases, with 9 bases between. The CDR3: CASSDREGTQYF. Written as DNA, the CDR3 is TGTGCCAGCAGTGACAGGGAAGGGACCCAGTACTTC.

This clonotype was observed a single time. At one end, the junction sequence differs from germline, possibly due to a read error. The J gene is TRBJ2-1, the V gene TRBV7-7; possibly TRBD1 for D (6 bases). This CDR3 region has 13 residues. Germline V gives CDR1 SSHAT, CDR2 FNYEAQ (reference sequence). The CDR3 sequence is CASSPRGALEQFF. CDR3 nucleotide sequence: TGTGCTAGCAGCCCCAGGGGTGCCCTTGAGCAGTTCTTC.

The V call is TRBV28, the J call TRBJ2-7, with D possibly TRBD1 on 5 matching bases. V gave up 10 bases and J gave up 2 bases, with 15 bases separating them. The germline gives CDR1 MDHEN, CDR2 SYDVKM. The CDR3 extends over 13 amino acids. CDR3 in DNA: TGTGCCACCGTGAAGGGCAGGGCCTACGAGCAGTACTTC. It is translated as CATVKGRAYEQYF.

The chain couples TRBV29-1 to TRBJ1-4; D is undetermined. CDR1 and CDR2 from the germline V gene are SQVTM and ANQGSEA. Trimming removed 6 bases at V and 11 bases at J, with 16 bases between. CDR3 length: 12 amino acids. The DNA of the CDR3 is TGCAGCGTCTTGGACCGGGCTGGGAAACTGTTTTTT. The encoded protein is CSVLDRAGKLFF.

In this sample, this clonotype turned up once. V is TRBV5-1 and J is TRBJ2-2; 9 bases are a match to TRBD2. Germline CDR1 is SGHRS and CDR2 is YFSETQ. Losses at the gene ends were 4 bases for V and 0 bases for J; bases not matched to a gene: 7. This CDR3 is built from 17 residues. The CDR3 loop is CASSLGIAGANTGELFF. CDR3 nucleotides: TGCGCCAGCAGCCTTGGAATAGCGGGAGCGAACACCGGGGAGCTGTTTTTT.

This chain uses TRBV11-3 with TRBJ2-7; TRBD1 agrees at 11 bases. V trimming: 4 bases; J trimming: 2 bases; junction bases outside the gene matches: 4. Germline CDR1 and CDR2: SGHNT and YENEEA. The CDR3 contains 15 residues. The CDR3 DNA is TGTGCCAGCAGCTCGGGACAGGGGGAAGCCTACGAGCAGTACTTC. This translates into CASSSGQGEAYEQYF.

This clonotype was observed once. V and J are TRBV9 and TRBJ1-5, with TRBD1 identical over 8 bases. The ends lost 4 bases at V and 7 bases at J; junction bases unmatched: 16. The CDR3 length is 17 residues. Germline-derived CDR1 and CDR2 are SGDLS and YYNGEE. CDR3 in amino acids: CASSPGVGRGLGQPQHF. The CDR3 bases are TGTGCCAGCAGCCCGGGTGTAGGCAGGGGGCTTGGGCAGCCCCAGCATTTT.

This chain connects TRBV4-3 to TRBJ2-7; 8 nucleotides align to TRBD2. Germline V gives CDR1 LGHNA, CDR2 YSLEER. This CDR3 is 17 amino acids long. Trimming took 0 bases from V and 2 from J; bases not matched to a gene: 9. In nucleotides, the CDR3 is TGCGCCAGCAGCCAAGACATTTATCGCGGGGGGACCTACGAGCAGTACTTC. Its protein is CASSQDIYRGGTYEQYF.

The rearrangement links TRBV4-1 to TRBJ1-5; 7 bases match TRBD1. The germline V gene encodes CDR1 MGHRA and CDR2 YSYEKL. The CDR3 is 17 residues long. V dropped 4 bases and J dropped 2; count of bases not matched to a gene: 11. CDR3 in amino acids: CASSRSTDRWRNQPQHF. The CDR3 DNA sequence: TGCGCCAGCAGCCGATCGACGGACAGGTGGCGCAATCAGCCCCAGCATTTT.

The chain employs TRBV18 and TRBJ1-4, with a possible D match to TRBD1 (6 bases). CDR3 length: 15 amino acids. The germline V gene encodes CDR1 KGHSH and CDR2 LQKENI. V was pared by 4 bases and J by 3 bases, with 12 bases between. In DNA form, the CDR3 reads TGTGCCAGCTCACTTTCGACAGGCCCTAATGAAAAACTGTTTTTT. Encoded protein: CASSLSTGPNEKLFF.

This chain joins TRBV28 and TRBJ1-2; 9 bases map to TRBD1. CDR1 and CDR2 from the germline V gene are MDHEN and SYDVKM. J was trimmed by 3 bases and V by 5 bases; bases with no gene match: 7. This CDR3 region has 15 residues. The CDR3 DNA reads TGTGCCAGCAGTCCTGGACAGGGGCTCGACTATGGCTACACCTTC. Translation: CASSPGQGLDYGYTF.

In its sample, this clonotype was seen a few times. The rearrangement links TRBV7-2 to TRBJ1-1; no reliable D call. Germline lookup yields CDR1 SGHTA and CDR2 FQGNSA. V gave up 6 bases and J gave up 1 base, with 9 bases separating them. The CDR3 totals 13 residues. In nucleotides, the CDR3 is TGTGCCAGCAGTCCGGGGAGGAACACTGAAGCTTTCTTT. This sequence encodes CASSPGRNTEAFF.

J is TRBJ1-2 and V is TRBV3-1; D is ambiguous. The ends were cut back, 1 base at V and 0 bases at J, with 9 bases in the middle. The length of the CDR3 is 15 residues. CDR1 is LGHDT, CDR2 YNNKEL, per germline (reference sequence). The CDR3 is CASSQGTGSNYGYTF. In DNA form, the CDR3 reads TGTGCCAGCAGCCAAGGAACCGGCTCTAACTATGGCTACACCTTC. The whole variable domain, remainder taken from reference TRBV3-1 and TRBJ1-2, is DTAVSQTPKYLVTQMGNDKSIKCEQNLGHDTMYWYKQDSKKFLKIMFSYNNKELIINETVPNRFSPKSPDKAHLNLHINSLELGDSAVYFCASSQGTGSNYGYTFGSGTRLTVV.

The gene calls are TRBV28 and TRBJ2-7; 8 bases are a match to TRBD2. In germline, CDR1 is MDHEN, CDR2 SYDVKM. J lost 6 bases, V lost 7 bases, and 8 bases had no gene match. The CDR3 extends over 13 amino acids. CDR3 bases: TGTGCCAGCACCCAAGCGACTAGCGTCGAGCAGTACTTC. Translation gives CASTQATSVEQYF. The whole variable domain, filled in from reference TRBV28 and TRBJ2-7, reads DVKVTQSSRYLVKRTGEKVFLECVQDMDHENMFWYRQDPGLGLRLIYFSYDVKMKEKGDIPEGYSVSREKKERFSLILESASTNQTSMYLCASTQATSVEQYFGPGTRLTVT.

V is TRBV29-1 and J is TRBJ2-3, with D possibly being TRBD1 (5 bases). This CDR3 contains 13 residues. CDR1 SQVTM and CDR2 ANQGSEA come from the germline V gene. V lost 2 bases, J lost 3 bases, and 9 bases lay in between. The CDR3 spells CSVESQETDTQYF. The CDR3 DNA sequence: TGCAGCGTTGAATCACAGGAAACAGATACGCAGTATTTT.

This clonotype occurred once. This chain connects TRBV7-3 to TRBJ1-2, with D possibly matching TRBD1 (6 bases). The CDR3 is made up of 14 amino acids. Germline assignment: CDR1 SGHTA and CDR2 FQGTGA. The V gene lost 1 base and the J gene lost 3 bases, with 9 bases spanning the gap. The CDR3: CASSLRAGDYGYTF. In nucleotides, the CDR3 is TGTGCCAGCAGCTTAAGGGCAGGGGACTATGGCTACACCTTC.

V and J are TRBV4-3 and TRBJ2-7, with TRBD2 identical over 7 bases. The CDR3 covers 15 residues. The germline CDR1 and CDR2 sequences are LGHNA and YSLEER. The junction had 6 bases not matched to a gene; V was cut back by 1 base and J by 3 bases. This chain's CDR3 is CASSQGISGYYEQYF. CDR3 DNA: TGCGCCAGCAGCCAAGGGATTAGCGGGTACTACGAGCAGTACTTC.

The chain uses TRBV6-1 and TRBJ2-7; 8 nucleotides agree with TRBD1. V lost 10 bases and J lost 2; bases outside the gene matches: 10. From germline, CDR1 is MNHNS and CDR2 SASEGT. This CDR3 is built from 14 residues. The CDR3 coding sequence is TGTGCCACTAGACCCGGGACAGGAGCCTACGAGCAGTACTTC. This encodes CATRPGTGAYEQYF.

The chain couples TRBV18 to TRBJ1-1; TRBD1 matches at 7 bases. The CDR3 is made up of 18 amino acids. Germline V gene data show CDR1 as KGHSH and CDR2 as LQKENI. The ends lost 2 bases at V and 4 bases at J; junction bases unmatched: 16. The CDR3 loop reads CASSPTGQAPATATEAFF. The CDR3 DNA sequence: TGTGCCAGCTCACCAACAGGACAGGCCCCCGCAACGGCCACTGAAGCTTTCTTT.

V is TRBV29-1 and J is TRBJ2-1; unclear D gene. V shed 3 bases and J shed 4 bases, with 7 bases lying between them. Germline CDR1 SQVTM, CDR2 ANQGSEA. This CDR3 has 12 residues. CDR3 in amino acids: CSVDREYNEQFF. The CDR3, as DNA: TGCAGCGTTGACCGAGAATACAATGAGCAGTTCTTC.